The 7 T cell receptor beta chains presented below share a single source sample, sequenced in a study of T cell responses to AZD1222 COVID-19 vaccine. The method was immunoSEQ multiplex PCR; TCRdb's version includes in-frame clones alone and lacks a portion of them. This sample yields 100,000 to 150,000 clones, of which roughly 92% are seen a single time; roughly 1.1% belongs to the top ten. The sequencing used peripheral blood, collected 28 days after the second AZD1222 dose. Receptors were obtained from an adult who received the AZD1222 COVID-19 vaccine.

In DNA, the CDR3 is TGCGCCAGCAGCCACGGGACTAGCGGGGGGGTGGAGACCCAGTACTTC. Its translation is CASSHGTSGGVETQYF. The V gene is TRBV4-1, the J gene TRBJ2-5; the match to TRBD2 covers 16 bases. The CDR3 consists of 16 residues. V was pared by 3 bases and J by 5 bases, with 3 bases of the junction left unmatched. The V gene's germline CDR1 is MGHRA and CDR2 YSYEKL.

J is TRBJ1-1 and V is TRBV5-8, with 7 bases matching TRBD1. Germline CDR1 reads SGHTS; CDR2 reads YDEGEE. V shed 1 base and J 2 bases; nucleotides not matched to a gene: 5. The CDR3 loop spans 15 amino acids. The CDR3 spells CASSLTGTANTEAFF. In nucleotides, the CDR3 is TGTGCCAGCAGCTTGACCGGGACAGCCAACACTGAAGCTTTCTTT.

This chain joins TRBV6-2 or TRBV6-3 and TRBJ1-2; tentative D call: TRBD1 (6 bases). This CDR3 is 11 amino acids long. Germline V gene data show CDR1 as MNHEY and CDR2 as SVGEGT. V lost 4 bases and J 8 bases, leaving 8 bases between the germline ends. The CDR3 bases are TGTGCCAGCAGTTCGCAGGGGGGCTACACCTTC. This codes for CASSSQGGYTF.

V and J are TRBV7-2 and TRBJ1-6, with 8 bases lining up with TRBD1. This CDR3 contains 15 residues. From germline, CDR1 is SGHTA and CDR2 FQGNSA. V shed 5 bases and J 10 bases; nucleotides not matched to a gene: 10. CDR3 DNA: TGTGCCAGCAGCCGCGACCAGGGGGCAAGGTCACCCCTCCACTTT. Residues: CASSRDQGARSPLHF.

Only one count was recorded for this clone. The chain uses TRBV30 and TRBJ1-2, with a possible D match to TRBD1 (5 bases). This CDR3 comprises 14 residues. V lost 5 bases and J 4 bases, leaving 17 bases between the germline ends. The germline V gene has CDR1 GTSNPN and CDR2 SVGIG (reference sequence). CDR3 loop: CAWRAQSGGYGYTF. CDR3 sequence (DNA): TGTGCCTGGCGGGCCCAAAGCGGGGGCTATGGCTACACCTTC.

This clone was detected only once. The CDR3 coding sequence is TGTGCCAGCAGTCTGAGCGGGAGGGCTCGTGAGCAGTACTTC. Encoded protein: CASSLSGRAREQYF. This chain uses TRBV6-2 or TRBV6-3 with TRBJ2-7; the match to TRBD2 covers 10 bases. The CDR3 consists of 14 residues. Germline lookup yields CDR1 MNHEY and CDR2 SVGEGT. V trimming: 5 bases; J trimming: 7 bases; junction bases outside the gene matches: 8.

This chain joins TRBV15 and TRBJ1-3; TRBD1 aligns across 8 bases. The germline V gene has CDR1 LNHNV and CDR2 YYDKDF (reference sequence). The CDR3 totals 16 residues. Trimming cost V 7 bases and J 2 bases; bases outside gene matches: 10. CDR3: CATTLRQGRAGNTIYF. The CDR3 DNA follows: TGTGCCACCACCTTGCGACAGGGGAGGGCTGGAAACACCATATATTTT.